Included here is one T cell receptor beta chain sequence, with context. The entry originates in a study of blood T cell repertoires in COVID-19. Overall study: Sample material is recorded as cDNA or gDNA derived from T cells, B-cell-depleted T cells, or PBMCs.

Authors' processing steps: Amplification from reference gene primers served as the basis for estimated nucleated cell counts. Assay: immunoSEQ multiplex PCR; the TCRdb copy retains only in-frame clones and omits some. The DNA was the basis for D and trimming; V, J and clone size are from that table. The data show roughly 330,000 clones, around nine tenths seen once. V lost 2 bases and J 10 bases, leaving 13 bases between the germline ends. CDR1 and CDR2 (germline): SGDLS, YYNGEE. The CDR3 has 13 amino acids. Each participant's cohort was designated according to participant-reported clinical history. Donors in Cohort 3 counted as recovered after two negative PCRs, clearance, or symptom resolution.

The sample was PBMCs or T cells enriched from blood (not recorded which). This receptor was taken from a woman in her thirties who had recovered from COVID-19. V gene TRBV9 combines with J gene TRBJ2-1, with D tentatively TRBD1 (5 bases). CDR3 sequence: CASSVGPTGEQFF. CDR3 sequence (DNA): TGTGCCAGCAGCGTTGGCCCCACAGGCGAGCAGTTCTTC.